The following is a T cell receptor (beta chain) sequence with its context. The antigen remains unidentified. This CDR3 is built from 14 residues. V lost 5 bases to trimming and J lost 5 bases; unmatched junction nucleotides: 6. CDR1 and CDR2 (germline): SGHTA, FQGNSA. This sample is drawn from a study of T cell responses to AZD1222 COVID-19 vaccine. Findings and limits, study-wide: Spike was spanned by vaccine-associated CD4 TCRs, with dominance at 160-218 and 743-854. Most donors were white British and more were female, and clonal diversity was possibly underestimated. Increased Spike-specific TCR breadth and depth were observed after two AZD1222 doses.

Assay used: immunoSEQ multiplex PCR; TCRdb lists only in-frame clones, some missing. This repertoire shows roughly 170,000 clones, around 88% found once; its top ten account for about 0.49%. The origin of this receptor is an adult in good health. Specimen: peripheral blood, collected on day 0 of AZD1222 vaccination. J is TRBJ2-7 and V is TRBV7-2, with TRBD1 identical over 10 bases. The CDR3 DNA follows: TGTGCCAGCAGCACCCGGGACAGGGGCCACGAGCAGTACTTC. It encodes CASSTRDRGHEQYF.